This T cell receptor (beta chain) is drawn from a study of T cell responses to AZD1222 COVID-19 vaccine. The CDR3 has 12 amino acids. Germline CDR1 reads LNHDA; CDR2 reads SQIVND (reference sequence). V was trimmed by 6 bases and J by 6 bases, leaving 9 bases between them. This clone appeared once. The antigen remains unidentified. Study results and limitations: Spike regions recognized by vaccine-associated CD4 TCRs spanned the protein, led by 160-218 and 743-854. Donors were mostly white British, more females; clonal diversity possibly underestimated. Spike-specific TCR repertoires showed rising breadth and depth after two AZD1222 doses.

The repertoire was sequenced with immunoSEQ multiplex PCR; TCRdb's copy has only in-frame clones and lacks some. The repertoire has 80,000 or so clones, approximately 90% of them found once; the top ten carry around 1.5%. This clonotype was obtained from an adult in good health. This sample comprised peripheral blood, obtained on day 0 of AZD1222 vaccination. V and J are TRBV19 and TRBJ1-5; the D gene is possibly TRBD1 (5 bases). In nucleotides, the CDR3 is TGTGCCAGTAGAGGAGGGGTTCAGCCCCAGCATTTT. Translating gives CASRGGVQPQHF.